The 28 T cell receptor beta chains listed next were all sequenced from one sample in a study of T-cell memory formation after mild COVID-19. Using its own MiXCR run on the 5' RACE reads, TCRdb lists one record per CDR3 protein. The data hold around 500,000 distinct CDR3 sequences, with over 15% observed a single time. The sequencing input was PBMCs or a T cell subset sorted from them (not recorded which). The receptors originated from an adult woman who had mild COVID-19 (a few samples of this study predate the infection). Cell type and time point are not known.

This chain uses TRBV10-3 with TRBJ2-1; tentative D call: TRBD2 (5 bases). The germline CDR1 and CDR2 sequences are ENHRY and SYGVKD. The germline V and J ends were trimmed by 0 bases and 8 bases, with 8 bases remaining between them. This CDR3 has 13 residues. CDR3 DNA sequence: TGTGCCATCAGTGAGTCCGAGGGATATGAGCAGTTCTTC. It encodes CAISESEGYEQFF.

This clonotype was counted at least ten times. The chain employs TRBV4-2 and TRBJ2-3; D gene ambiguous. Per the germline V gene, CDR1 is LGHNA and CDR2 is YNFKEQ. The CDR3 sequence is 20 residues long. Trimming removed 0 bases from V and 5 bases from J, with 27 bases in between. In DNA, the CDR3 is TGTGCCAGCAGCCAAGATCCACCCCTCCCCAGCGTCCGAGAGGAAGATACGCAGTATTTT. Protein sequence: CASSQDPPLPSVREEDTQYF.

A few counts support this clonotype. This chain links TRBV6-5 with TRBJ2-7; possibly TRBD1 for D (5 bases). The CDR3 is 16 amino acids. Per the germline V gene, CDR1 is MNHEY and CDR2 is SVGAGI. The V end lost 0 bases, the J end lost 2 bases, and 14 bases lay between the germline ends. As DNA, the CDR3 is TGTGCCAGCAGTTACTCGTCTCACAGGAGAGCCTACGAGCAGTACTTC. Its protein product is CASSYSSHRRAYEQYF.

This clonotype was seen only a few times. The rearrangement uses TRBV5-6 and TRBJ2-5; the match to TRBD2 covers 11 bases. V trimming: 2 bases; J trimming: 4 bases; junction bases outside the gene matches: 4. The germline V gene has CDR1 SGHDT and CDR2 YYEEEE. This CDR3 contains 15 residues. CDR3 nucleotide sequence: TGTGCCAGCAGCTTACTAGCGGGGGCCAGAGAGACCCAGTACTTC. It is translated as CASSLLAGARETQYF.

The V gene is TRBV5-1, the J gene TRBJ2-2, with D maybe TRBD1 (5 bases). The V end lost 1 base, the J end lost 6 bases, and 7 bases lay between the germline ends. The germline CDR1 and CDR2 sequences are SGHRS and YFSETQ. The CDR3 has 13 residues. The CDR3 region is CASSLQGPGELFF. CDR3 bases: TGCGCCAGCAGCTTGCAGGGCCCCGGGGAGCTGTTTTTT.

About this clonotype: At one of its ends the junction is not consistent with the germline gene, which may arise from a read error. This chain uses TRBV12-3 or TRBV12-4 with TRBJ2-3, with D possibly being TRBD1 (6 bases). This CDR3 comprises 15 residues. The CDR3 loop is CASSSDRQSTDTKYF. The CDR3 DNA reads as TGTGCCAGCAGTTCCGACAGGCAGAGCACAGATACGAAGTATTTT.

This clonotype was recorded many times. The chain uses TRBV12-3 or TRBV12-4 and TRBJ2-5, with 9 bases that match TRBD1. CDR3 length: 14 amino acids. With V trimmed by 8 bases and J by 5 bases, 9 bases remained unmatched. The CDR3 DNA reads TGTGCCAGCCTGGCGACAGGGGGGCTGGAGACCCAGTACTTC. Translation: CASLATGGLETQYF.

The rearrangement joins TRBV6-2 or TRBV6-3 to TRBJ2-7, with 7 bases that match TRBD2. With 7 bases clipped from V and 1 base from J, the junction kept 10 bases outside the gene matches. This CDR3 spans 15 amino acids. In germline, CDR1 is MNHEY, CDR2 SVGEGT. The DNA of the CDR3 is TGTGCCAGCAAACCTCTAGCGGAACCTTCCTACGAGCAGTACTTC. The encoded protein is CASKPLAEPSYEQYF.

The CDR3 protein is CASSPRTSVDLHEQFF. The CDR3 nucleotides read TGTGCCAGCTCACCTAGGACTAGCGTTGACCTTCATGAGCAGTTCTTC. This chain joins TRBV18 and TRBJ2-1; 9 bases align to TRBD2. The trim removed 3 bases at V and 8 bases at J, leaving 11 bases unmatched. This CDR3 has 16 residues. Looked up from germline, CDR1 is KGHSH and CDR2 is LQKENI.

The J gene is TRBJ2-1, the V gene TRBV3-1; 11 bases agree with TRBD2. Germline V lookup: CDR1 LGHDT, CDR2 YNNKEL (reference sequence). The CDR3 has 16 residues. V gave up 2 bases and J gave up 9 bases; unmatched junction bases: 9. Here the CDR3 reads CASSQTSGGLRTEQFF. The CDR3 nucleotides are TGTGCCAGCAGCCAAACTAGCGGGGGCTTGCGGACTGAGCAGTTCTTC.

This clonotype appeared a few times. This chain uses TRBV19 with TRBJ1-1, with unresolved D. V lost 3 bases to trimming and J lost 4 bases, with 9 bases between them. CDR3 length equals 13 residues. Germline V lookup: CDR1 LNHDA, CDR2 SQIVND (reference sequence). The CDR3 DNA is TGTGCCAGTAGTATCACAGCGACCACTGAAGCTTTCTTT. Translation: CASSITATTEAFF. Variable domain in full (rest from reference TRBV19 and TRBJ1-1): DGGITQSPKYLFRKEGQNVTLSCEQNLNHDAMYWYRQDPGQGLRLIYYSQIVNDFQKGDIAEGYSVSREKKESFPLTVTSAQKNPTAFYLCASSITATTEAFFGQGTRLTVV.

This chain connects TRBV7-8 to TRBJ1-2; 9 bases are shared with TRBD1. This CDR3 has 14 amino acids. CDR1 is SGHVS, CDR2 FQNEAQ, per germline. With V trimmed by 4 bases and J by 3 bases, 3 bases remained unmatched. The CDR3, as DNA: TGTGCCAGCAGCTCCCGGACAGGGGACTATGGCTACACCTTC. Translation gives CASSSRTGDYGYTF.

A few counts support this clonotype. The DNA of the CDR3 is TGTGCCAGCAGCCAAGTGGACAGCTACGAGCAGTACTTC. It translates to CASSQVDSYEQYF. V and J are TRBV3-1 and TRBJ2-7; the D gene is possibly TRBD1 (6 bases). Trimming left V 1 base short and J 3 bases short, with 7 bases between. The CDR3 contains 13 residues. Germline CDR1 LGHDT, CDR2 YNNKEL (reference sequence).

The chain is built from TRBV19 and TRBJ1-2; D may be TRBD1 (5 bases). Trimming took off 6 bases at V and 13 bases at J, with 24 bases between the two ends. The CDR3 is 14 amino acids. Germline-derived CDR1 and CDR2 are LNHDA and SQIVND (reference sequence). CDR3 loop: CASRPDPRREKFTF. Written as DNA, the CDR3 is TGTGCCAGTAGACCAGATCCGCGCAGGGAAAAATTCACCTTC. The full variable domain, with the rest looked up from reference TRBV19 and TRBJ1-2, is DGGITQSPKYLFRKEGQNVTLSCEQNLNHDAMYWYRQDPGQGLRLIYYSQIVNDFQKGDIAEGYSVSREKKESFPLTVTSAQKNPTAFYLCASRPDPRREKFTFGSGTRLTVV.

This rearrangement joins TRBV12-3 or TRBV12-4 to TRBJ1-5; D not resolved. The germline V and J ends were trimmed by 2 bases and 7 bases, with 9 bases remaining between them. CDR3 length equals 13 residues. The CDR3 is CASSLTGIQPQHF. The CDR3 nucleotides are TGTGCCAGCAGTTTAACCGGGATCCAGCCCCAGCATTTT.

This clonotype was found a few times. This chain uses TRBV20-1 with TRBJ2-1, with TRBD1 identical over 11 bases. The germline CDR1 and CDR2 sequences are DFQATT and SNEGSKA (reference sequence). CDR3 length equals 16 residues. Trimming took 3 bases from V and 4 from J; bases not matched to a gene: 8. The CDR3 spells CSASPSDRGQYNEQFF. The CDR3 region has the DNA TGCAGTGCTAGTCCCTCGGACAGGGGGCAGTACAATGAGCAGTTCTTC.

As concerns this clonotype: A junction end diverges from the germline sequence, so it may reflect a read error. The chain links TRBV2 to TRBJ2-3, with a tentative D call TRBD1 (6 bases). Germline values: CDR1 SNHLY, CDR2 FYNNEI. The CDR3 consists of 14 residues. The CDR3 here is CASSSTGPTDTRYF. CDR3 in DNA: TGTGCCAGCTCTTCGACAGGCCCTACAGATACGCGGTATTTT.

The gene calls are TRBV19 and TRBJ1-5; D uncertain. This CDR3 has 14 residues. The V end was cut by 8 bases, the J end by 1 base, with 12 bases between. Germline assignment: CDR1 LNHDA and CDR2 SQIVND (reference sequence). CDR3 sequence (DNA): TGTGCCAGTCATCTAGGTCGGAGCAATCAGCCCCAGCATTTT. Residues: CASHLGRSNQPQHF.

J is TRBJ2-1 and V is TRBV7-3; TRBD2 matches 8 bases. J was trimmed by 6 bases and V by 5 bases; bases with no gene match: 3. CDR1 is SGHTA, CDR2 FQGTGA, per germline. This CDR3 is 13 amino acids long. CDR3 in amino acids: CASSGGTSNEQFF. The CDR3 DNA reads as TGTGCCAGCAGCGGCGGGACTAGCAATGAGCAGTTCTTC.

This clonotype was counted only a few times. This chain links TRBV11-1 with TRBJ1-1, with 11 bases aligning to TRBD1. The CDR3 loop spans 15 amino acids. J lost 5 bases, V lost 3 bases, and 5 bases had no gene match. Looked up from germline, CDR1 is SGHAT and CDR2 is FQDESV (reference sequence). The CDR3 region is CASSFRTGGGTEAFF. CDR3 bases: TGTGCCAGCAGCTTTAGGACAGGGGGCGGAACTGAAGCTTTCTTT.

Only a few counts were recorded for this clonotype. In nucleotides, the CDR3 is TGTGCCATACCGGACAGGGCTAACACCGGGGAGCTGTTTTTT. It encodes CAIPDRANTGELFF. V usage is TRBV27 and J usage is TRBJ2-2; 8 bases line up with TRBD1. V shed 10 bases and J 2 bases; nucleotides not matched to a gene: 6. Germline V gene sequence: CDR1 MNHEY, CDR2 SMNVEV (reference sequence). The CDR3 has 14 residues.

The chain recombines TRBV12-3 or TRBV12-4 with TRBJ2-3; 7 positions agree with TRBD2. The CDR3 contains 15 residues. Trimming took 4 bases from V and 0 from J; bases not matched to a gene: 4. CDR3 nucleotide sequence: TGTGCCAGCAGTTCTAGCGGAGTTAGCACAGATACGCAGTATTTT. It codes for CASSSSGVSTDTQYF.

The chain uses TRBV12-3 or TRBV12-4 and TRBJ2-7, with a tentative D call TRBD1 (6 bases). There are 15 residues in the CDR3. V lost 6 bases, J lost 6 bases, and 21 bases lay in between. For the CDR3, the DNA is TGTGCCAGCAGCCCTCTGCCTCCAGGGGTCTCCGAGCAGTACTTC. Protein product: CASSPLPPGVSEQYF.

This clonotype was detected only a few times. CDR3 in DNA: TGTGCCAGCAGTGCCCCCCACAGGGGAGGCTCCTACGAGCAGTACTTC. It specifies CASSAPHRGGSYEQYF. The V and J genes are TRBV25-1 and TRBJ2-7; D possibly corresponds to TRBD1 (7 bases). Germline CDR1 MGHDK, CDR2 SYGVNS. The CDR3 runs 16 residues. The V end was cut by 4 bases, the J end by 0 bases, with 16 bases between.

The rearrangement joins TRBV7-9 to TRBJ2-4; 8 nucleotides align to TRBD1. The V and J ends lost 3 bases and 0 bases, in that order; junction bases with no gene match: 22. There are 22 residues in the CDR3. Looked up from germline, CDR1 is SEHNR and CDR2 is FQNEAQ (reference sequence). The CDR3 region is CASSFTGTGGITRLLAKNIQYF. The CDR3 nucleotides are TGTGCCAGCAGCTTTACCGGGACAGGTGGTATCACGAGGTTACTAGCCAAAAACATTCAGTACTTC.

The CDR3 coding sequence is TGTGCCAGCAGCTTAACCCCGGATAGCAATCAGCCCCAGCATTTT. This encodes CASSLTPDSNQPQHF. The rearrangement joins TRBV7-2 to TRBJ1-5; no definite D call. The germline CDR1 and CDR2 sequences are SGHTA and FQGNSA. V was cut by 2 bases and J by 0 bases, with 8 bases left in between. The CDR3 loop spans 15 amino acids.

The chain has TRBV5-1 and TRBJ1-1; 8 bases map to TRBD1. The CDR3 is made up of 15 amino acids. The germline gives CDR1 SGHRS, CDR2 YFSETQ. V lost 4 bases and J lost 3; bases outside the gene matches: 8. For the CDR3, the DNA is TGCGCCAGCAGCCCACGACAGGGGAAGGACACTGAAGCTTTCTTT. Its translation: CASSPRQGKDTEAFF.

This clonotype has a handful of counts. The rearrangement links TRBV7-8 to TRBJ2-1; 8 bases map to TRBD1. CDR1 SGHVS and CDR2 FQNEAQ come from the germline V gene. The J segment lost 3 bases and the V segment lost 4 bases, leaving 5 bases of the junction unmatched. The CDR3 is 15 amino acids. The CDR3 region is CASSSRTGHYNEQFF. The CDR3 DNA follows: TGTGCCAGCAGCTCCAGGACAGGGCACTACAATGAGCAGTTCTTC.